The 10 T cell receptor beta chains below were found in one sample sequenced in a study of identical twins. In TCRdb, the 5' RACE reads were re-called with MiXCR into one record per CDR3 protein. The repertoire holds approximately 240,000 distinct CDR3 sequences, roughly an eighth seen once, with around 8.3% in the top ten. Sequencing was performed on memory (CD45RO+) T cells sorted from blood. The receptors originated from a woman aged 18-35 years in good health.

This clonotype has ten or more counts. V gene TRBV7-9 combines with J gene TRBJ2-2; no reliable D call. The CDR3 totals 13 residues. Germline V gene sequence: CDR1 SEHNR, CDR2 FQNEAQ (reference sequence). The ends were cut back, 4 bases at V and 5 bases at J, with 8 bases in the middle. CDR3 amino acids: CASSWIRTGELFF. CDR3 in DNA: TGTGCCAGCAGCTGGATCCGAACCGGGGAGCTGTTTTTT.

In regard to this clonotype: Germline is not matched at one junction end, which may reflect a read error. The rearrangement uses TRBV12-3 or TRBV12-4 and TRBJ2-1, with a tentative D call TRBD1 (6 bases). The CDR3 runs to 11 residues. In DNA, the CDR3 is TGTGCCAACCTACAGGGCTGGGCCCTGGTCTTC. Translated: CANLQGWALVF.

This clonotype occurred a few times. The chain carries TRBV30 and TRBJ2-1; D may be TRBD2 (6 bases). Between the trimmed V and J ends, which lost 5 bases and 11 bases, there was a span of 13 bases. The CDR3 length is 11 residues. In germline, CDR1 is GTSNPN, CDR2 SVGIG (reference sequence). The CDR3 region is CAWSELAKQFF. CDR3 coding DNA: TGTGCCTGGTCGGAGCTAGCGAAGCAGTTCTTC.

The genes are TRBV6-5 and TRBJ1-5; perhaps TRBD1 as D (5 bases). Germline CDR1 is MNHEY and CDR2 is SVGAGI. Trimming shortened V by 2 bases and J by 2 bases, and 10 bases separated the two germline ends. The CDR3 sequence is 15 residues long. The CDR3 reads CASSYGGGGNQPQHF. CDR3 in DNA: TGTGCCAGCAGTTACGGGGGAGGGGGCAATCAGCCCCAGCATTTT.

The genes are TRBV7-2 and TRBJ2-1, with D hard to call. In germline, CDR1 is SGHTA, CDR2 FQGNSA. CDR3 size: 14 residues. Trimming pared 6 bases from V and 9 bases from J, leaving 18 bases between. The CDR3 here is CASRRPGKLGEQFF. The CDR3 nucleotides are TGTGCCAGCAGGCGGCCTGGGAAACTCGGTGAGCAGTTCTTC.

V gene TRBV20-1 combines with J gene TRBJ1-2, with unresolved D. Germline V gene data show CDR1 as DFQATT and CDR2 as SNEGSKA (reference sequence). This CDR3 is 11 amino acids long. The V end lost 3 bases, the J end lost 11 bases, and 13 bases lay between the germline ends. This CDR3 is CSARLLEVYTF. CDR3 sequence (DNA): TGCAGTGCTAGGCTGTTAGAGGTTTACACCTTC.

CDR3 sequence: CSARDLETKRNEQFF. DNA of the CDR3: TGCAGTGCTAGAGATCTGGAGACAAAAAGGAATGAGCAGTTCTTC. The chain has TRBV20-1 and TRBJ2-1; D is unresolved. The germline gives CDR1 DFQATT, CDR2 SNEGSKA (reference sequence). The CDR3 covers 15 residues. Trimming took off 0 bases at V and 7 bases at J, with 16 bases between the two ends.

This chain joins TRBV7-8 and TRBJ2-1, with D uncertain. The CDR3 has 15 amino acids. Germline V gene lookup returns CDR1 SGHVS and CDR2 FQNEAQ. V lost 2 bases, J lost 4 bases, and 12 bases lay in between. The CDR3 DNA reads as TGTGCCAGCAGCTTATCTCTGACCCATTACAATGAGCAGTTCTTC. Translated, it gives CASSLSLTHYNEQFF.

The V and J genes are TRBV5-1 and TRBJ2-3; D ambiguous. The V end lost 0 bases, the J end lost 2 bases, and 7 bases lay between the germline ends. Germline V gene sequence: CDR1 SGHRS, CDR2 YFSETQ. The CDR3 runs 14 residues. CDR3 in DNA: TGCGCCAGCAGCTTGGAGGCCTACACAGATACGCAGTATTTT. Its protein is CASSLEAYTDTQYF.

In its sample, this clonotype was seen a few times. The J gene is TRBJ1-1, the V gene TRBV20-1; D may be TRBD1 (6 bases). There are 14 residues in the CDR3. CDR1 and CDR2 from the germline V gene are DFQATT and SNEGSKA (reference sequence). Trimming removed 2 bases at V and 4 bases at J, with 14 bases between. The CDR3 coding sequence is TGCAGTGCTAGAACCCGGCTCAGGGGCACTGAAGCTTTCTTT. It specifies CSARTRLRGTEAFF.